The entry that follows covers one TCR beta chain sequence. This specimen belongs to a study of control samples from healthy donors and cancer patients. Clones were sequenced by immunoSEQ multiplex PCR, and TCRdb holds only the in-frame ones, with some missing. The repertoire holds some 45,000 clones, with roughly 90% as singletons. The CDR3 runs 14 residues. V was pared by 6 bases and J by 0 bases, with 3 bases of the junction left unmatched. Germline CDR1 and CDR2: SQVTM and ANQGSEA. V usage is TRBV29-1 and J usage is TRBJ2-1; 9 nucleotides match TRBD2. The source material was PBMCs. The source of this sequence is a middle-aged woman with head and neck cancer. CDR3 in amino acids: CSVVSGSSYNEQFF. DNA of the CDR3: TGCAGCGTAGTTAGCGGGAGCTCCTACAATGAGCAGTTCTTC.